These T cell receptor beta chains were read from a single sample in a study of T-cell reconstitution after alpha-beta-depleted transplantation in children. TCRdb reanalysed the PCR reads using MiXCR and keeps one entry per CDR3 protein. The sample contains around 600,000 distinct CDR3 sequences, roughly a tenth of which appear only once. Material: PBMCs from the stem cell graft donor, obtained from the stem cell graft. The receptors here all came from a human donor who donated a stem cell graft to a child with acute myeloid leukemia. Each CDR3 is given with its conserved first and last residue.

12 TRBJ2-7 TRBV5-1 CASSLGTYEQYF
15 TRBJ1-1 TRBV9 CASSAGVTGVTEAFF
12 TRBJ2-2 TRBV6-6 CASTAHTGELFF
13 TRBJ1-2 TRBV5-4 CASSLRQGEGYTF
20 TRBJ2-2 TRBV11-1 CASSLGSPGLAGFGTGELFF
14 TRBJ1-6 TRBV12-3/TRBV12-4 CASSPDGNHSPLHF
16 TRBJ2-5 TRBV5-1 CASSLRSGRPQETQYF
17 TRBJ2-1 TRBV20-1 CSARRGEGVGSYNEQFF
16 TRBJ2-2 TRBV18 CASSPRSDPNTGELFF
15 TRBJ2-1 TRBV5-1 CASSPGLADPNEQFF
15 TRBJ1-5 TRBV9 CASSSDVGPNQPQHF
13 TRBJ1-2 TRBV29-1 CSVGQGDNYGYTF
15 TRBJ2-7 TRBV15 CATSRENPPGYEQYF
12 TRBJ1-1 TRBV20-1 CSARSGSTEAFF
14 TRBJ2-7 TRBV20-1 CSARDAGLTYEQYF
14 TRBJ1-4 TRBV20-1 CSASLGGPNEKLFF
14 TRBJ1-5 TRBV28 CASNLPAGEVPQHF
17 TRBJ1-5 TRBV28 CATSPRLLINSNQPQHF
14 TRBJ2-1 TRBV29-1 CSVSGTSRSNEQFF
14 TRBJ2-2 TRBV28 CASSFGLADGELFF
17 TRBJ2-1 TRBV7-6 CASSPRTSGPLDNEQFF
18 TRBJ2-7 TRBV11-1 CASTLGTGYSLTLDEQYF
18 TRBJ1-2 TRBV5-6 CASSLDGLLGTVNYGYTF
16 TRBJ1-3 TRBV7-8 CASSGRQLISGNTIYF
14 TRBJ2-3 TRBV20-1 CSASTGAVTDTQYF
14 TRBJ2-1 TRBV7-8 CASIRARSYNEQFF
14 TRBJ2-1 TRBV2 CASYGGPSYNEQFF
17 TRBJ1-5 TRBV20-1 CSARVNGQGMSNQPQHF
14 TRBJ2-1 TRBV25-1 CASSESSTGGRKFF
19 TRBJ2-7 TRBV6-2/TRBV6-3 CASSRTSGGTSGLRNEQYF
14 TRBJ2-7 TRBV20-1 CSTKSGRMSYEQYF
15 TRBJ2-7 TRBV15 CATSRDLGGEEKQYF
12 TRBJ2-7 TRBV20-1 CSARESGGEQYF
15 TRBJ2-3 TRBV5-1 CASSAQRWGTDTQYF
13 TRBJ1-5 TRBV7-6 CASAGNYNQPQHF
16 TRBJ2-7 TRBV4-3 CASSQDHAGTSYEQYF
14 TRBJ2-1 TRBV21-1 CASGLGRARNEQFF
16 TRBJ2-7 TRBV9 CASSVAAGEPTYEQYF
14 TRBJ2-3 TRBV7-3 CASSLGGGQGTQYF
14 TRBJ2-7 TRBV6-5 CASSYTSGPYEQYF
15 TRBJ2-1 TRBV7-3 CASRVQGGPYNEQFF
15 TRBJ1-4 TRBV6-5 CASSYLQGANEKLFF
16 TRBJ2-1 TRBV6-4 CASSPRGLAGDNEQFF
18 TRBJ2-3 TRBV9 CASTVSAAGGSFTDTQYF
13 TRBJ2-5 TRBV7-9 CASSLALGEDQYF
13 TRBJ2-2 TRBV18 CASSFTLSGELFF
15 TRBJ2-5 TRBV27 CASSLIGTSGETQYF
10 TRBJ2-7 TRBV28 CASTGREQYF
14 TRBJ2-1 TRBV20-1 CSAREGLTYNEQFF
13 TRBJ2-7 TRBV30 CAWKVAGGYEQYF